This paragraph reports one TCR beta chain. Its specificity is not known. CDR1 is MNHEY, CDR2 SMNVEV, per germline (reference sequence). V lost 7 bases and J lost 2; bases outside the gene matches: 10. This CDR3 is 15 amino acids long. Measured with immunoSEQ multiplex PCR; TCRdb has only the in-frame clones, and not every one. The data hold roughly 4,800 clones, with roughly 74% observed a single time. These data come from a study of coeliac disease. Points from the study as a whole: In active celiac disease, intraepithelial and lamina propria TRB and TRG repertoires were less clonal than controls.

The sequence derives from a woman aged 18-30 years with active celiac disease. The sequenced sample consisted of lamina propria lymphocytes from the gut. The chain joins TRBV27 to TRBJ2-7; 8 bases line up with TRBD2. The CDR3 DNA reads TGTGCCAGCACCCCCTGGGCGGGAGGCCCCTACGAGCAGTACTTC. This sequence encodes CASTPWAGGPYEQYF.